This T cell receptor beta chain was recorded in a study of PD-1 blockade in classical Hodgkin lymphoma. About the study: The patients were dosed with nivolumab 3 mg/kg, infused intravenously every 2 weeks.

No patient escaped relapse after autologous stem cell transplantation, and brentuximab vedotin exposure varied. Complete response, partial response or progressive disease constituted the best response categories observed. Notes on the study in general: At baseline, newly diagnosed patients reportedly showed less TCR diversity than healthy donors. CD4+ TCR diversity rose significantly by C4D1, and CD8+ TCR diversity did not.

This clone occurred a few times. The antigen is undetermined. Method: immunoSEQ multiplex PCR; TCRdb's copy keeps in-frame clones and lacks some. The data hold approximately 17,000 clones, with 55% to 70% observed a single time. The CDR3 runs 12 residues. Looked up from germline, CDR1 is MNHEY and CDR2 is SVGAGI. Trimming took 7 bases from V and 6 from J; bases not matched to a gene: 5. V and J are TRBV6-5 and TRBJ2-7; TRBD1 matches at 8 bases. Sample: peripheral blood mononuclear cells (PBMCs), taken before the second cycle of nivolumab. The receptor's source is a human donor with classical Hodgkin lymphoma. The CDR3 DNA reads TGTGCCAGCAAGAGACAGGGGACCGAGCAGTACTTC. This codes for CASKRQGTEQYF.